This TCR beta chain was observed in a study of blood T cell repertoires in COVID-19. Here immunoSEQ multiplex PCR was the method, and the copy in TCRdb shows in-frame clones only, minus some. Of fewer than 500,000 clones listed, about 89% were seen once; the top ten hold around 4.4%. The germline CDR1 and CDR2 sequences are SGDLS and YYNGEE. The CDR3 consists of 16 residues. The V end lost 6 bases, the J end lost 7 bases, and 22 bases lay between the germline ends. The sample was peripheral blood. This receptor was identified in a woman aged 25 to 45 with acute or convalescent COVID-19. The chain joins TRBV9 to TRBJ2-2, with D possibly being TRBD1 (6 bases). The CDR3 protein is CASNHDTTGTGGELFF. The CDR3, as DNA: TGTGCCAGCAATCACGACACAACAGGGACCGGCGGGGAGCTGTTTTTT.